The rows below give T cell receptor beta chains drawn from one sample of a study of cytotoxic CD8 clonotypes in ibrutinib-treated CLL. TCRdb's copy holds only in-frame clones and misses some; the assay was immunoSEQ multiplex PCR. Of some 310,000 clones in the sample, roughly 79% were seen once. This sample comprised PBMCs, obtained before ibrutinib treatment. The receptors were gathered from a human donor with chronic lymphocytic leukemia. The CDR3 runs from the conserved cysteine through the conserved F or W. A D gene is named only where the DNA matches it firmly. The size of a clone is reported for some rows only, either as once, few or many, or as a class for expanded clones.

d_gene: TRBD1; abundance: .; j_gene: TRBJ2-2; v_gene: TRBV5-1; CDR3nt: TGCGCCAGCAGCGCAGGGACAGGGGGCGTGGAGCTGTTTTTT; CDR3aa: CASSAGTGGVELFF
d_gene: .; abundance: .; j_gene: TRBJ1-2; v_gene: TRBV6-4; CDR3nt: TGTGCCAGCAGTGTTAGCCTTTACTATGGCTACACCTTC; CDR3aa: CASSVSLYYGYTF
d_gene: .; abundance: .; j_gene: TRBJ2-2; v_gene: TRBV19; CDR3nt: TGTGCCAGTAGTGGTTTGGGGGCGACCGGGGAGCTGTTTTTT; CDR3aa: CASSGLGATGELFF
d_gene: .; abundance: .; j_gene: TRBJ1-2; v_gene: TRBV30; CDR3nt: TGTGCCTGGATTGGTCAGGGAGAAAGTGGCTACACCTTC; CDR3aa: CAWIGQGESGYTF
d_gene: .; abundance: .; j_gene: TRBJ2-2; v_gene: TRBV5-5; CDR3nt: TGTGCCAGCAGCCTGACATTCTCCGGGGAGCTGTTTTTT; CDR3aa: CASSLTFSGELFF
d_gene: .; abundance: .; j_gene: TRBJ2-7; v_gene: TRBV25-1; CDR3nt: TGTGCCAGCAGTAACCGAATCGACGGAAACGAGCAGTACTTC; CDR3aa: CASSNRIDGNEQYF
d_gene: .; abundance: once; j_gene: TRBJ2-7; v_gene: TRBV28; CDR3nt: TGTGCCAGCAGTCCTCCCGGCCGAGAGCAGTACTTC; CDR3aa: CASSPPGREQYF
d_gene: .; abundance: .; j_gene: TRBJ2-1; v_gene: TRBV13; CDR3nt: TGTGCCAGCAGCTTAGATCCTAGTTCTAAGGAGCAGTTCTTC; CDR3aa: CASSLDPSSKEQFF
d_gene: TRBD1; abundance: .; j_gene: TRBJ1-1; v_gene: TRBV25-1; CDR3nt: TGTGCCAGCAATGACAGGGGCACTGAAGCTTTCTTT; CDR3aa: CASNDRGTEAFF
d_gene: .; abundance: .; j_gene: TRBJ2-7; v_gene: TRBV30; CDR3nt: TGTGCCTGGAGTGTACAAGCGGCACTCGCCGAGCAGTACTTC; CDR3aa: CAWSVQAALAEQYF
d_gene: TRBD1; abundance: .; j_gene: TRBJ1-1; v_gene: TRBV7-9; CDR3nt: TGTGCCAGCAGCCCACGACAGGGCAACACTGAAGCTTTCTTT; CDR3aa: CASSPRQGNTEAFF
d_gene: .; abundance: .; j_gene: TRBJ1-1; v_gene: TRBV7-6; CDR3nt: TGTGCCAGCAGTTTACAGGAAAACACTGAAGCTTTCTTT; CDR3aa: CASSLQENTEAFF
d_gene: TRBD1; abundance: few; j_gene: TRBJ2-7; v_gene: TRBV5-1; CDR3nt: TGCGCCAGCAGCCAGGACAGGGTCTACGAGCAGTACTTC; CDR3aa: CASSQDRVYEQYF
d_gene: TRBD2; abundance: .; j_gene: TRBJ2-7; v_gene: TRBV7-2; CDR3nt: TGTGCCAGCAGCTCACGGATAGCGGGAAACTACGAGCAGTACTTC; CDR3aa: CASSSRIAGNYEQYF
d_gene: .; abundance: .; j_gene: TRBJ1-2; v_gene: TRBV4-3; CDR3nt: TGCGCCAGCAGCCAAGATGCCGCTAACTATGGCTACACCTTC; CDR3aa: CASSQDAANYGYTF
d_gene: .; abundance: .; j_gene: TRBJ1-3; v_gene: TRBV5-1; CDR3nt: TGCGCCAGCAGCGAGGCTCCGGGGTTAGCCGGAAACACCATATATTTT; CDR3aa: CASSEAPGLAGNTIYF
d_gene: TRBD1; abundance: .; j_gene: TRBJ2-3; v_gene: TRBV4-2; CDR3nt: TGTGCCAGCAGCCAAGGACAGGGGGCGTCAACTAGCACAGATACGCAGTATTTT; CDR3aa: CASSQGQGASTSTDTQYF
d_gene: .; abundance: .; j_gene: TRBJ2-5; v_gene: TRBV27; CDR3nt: TGTGCCAGCAGTGGACGTCAAGAGACCCAGTACTTC; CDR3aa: CASSGRQETQYF
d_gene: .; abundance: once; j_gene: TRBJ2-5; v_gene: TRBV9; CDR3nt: TGTGCCAGCAGCGGAGGACCGGGACAACCAGGGGAGACCCAGTACTTC; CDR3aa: CASSGGPGQPGETQYF
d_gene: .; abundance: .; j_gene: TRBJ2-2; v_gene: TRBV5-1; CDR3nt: TGCGCCAGCAGCCCCGACAGCGGGGAGCTGTTTTTT; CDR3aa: CASSPDSGELFF
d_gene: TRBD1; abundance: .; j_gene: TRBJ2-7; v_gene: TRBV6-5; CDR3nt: TGTGCCAGCAGTTACACGGGACAGGGCTACGAGCAGTACTTC; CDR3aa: CASSYTGQGYEQYF
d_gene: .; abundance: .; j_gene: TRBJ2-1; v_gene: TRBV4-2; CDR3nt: TGTGCCAGCAGCCATTACGGGAGCCTGTACAATGAGCAGTTCTTC; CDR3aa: CASSHYGSLYNEQFF
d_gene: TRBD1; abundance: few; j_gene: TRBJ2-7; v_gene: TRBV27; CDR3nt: TGTGCCAGCAGCCCGTCTACCGGGGACAGGGGCTACGAGCAGTACTTC; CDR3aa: CASSPSTGDRGYEQYF
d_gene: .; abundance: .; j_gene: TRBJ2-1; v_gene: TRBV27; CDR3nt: TGTGCCAGCAGTTCCTACGCAGGGTACGGAATGTCCCCACACAATGAGCAGTTCTTC; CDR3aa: CASSSYAGYGMSPHNEQFF
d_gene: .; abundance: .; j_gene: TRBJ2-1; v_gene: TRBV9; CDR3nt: TGTGCCAGCAGCGTAGTGGGGGGCAGCGGCTCCTACAATGAGCAGTTCTTC; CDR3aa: CASSVVGGSGSYNEQFF
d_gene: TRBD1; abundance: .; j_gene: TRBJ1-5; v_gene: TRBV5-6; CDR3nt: TGTGCCAGCAGCTTGTACAGGGGAGTATACAATCAGCCCCAGCATTTT; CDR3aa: CASSLYRGVYNQPQHF
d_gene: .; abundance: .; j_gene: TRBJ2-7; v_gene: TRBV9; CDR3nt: TGTGCCAGCAGCGTAGAATCGGGAGAGGTCGAGCAGTACTTC; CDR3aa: CASSVESGEVEQYF
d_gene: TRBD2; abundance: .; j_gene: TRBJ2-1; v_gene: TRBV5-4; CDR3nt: TGTGCCAGCAGCTGGGGACTAGCGGGTATCAATGAGCAGTTCTTC; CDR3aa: CASSWGLAGINEQFF
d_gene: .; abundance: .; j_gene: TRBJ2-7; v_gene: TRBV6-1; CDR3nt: TGTGCCAGCAGGTGGGTAGGGCAGGAGTACGAGCAGTACTTC; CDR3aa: CASRWVGQEYEQYF
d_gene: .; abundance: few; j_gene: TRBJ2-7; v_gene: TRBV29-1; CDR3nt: TGCAGCGTTACCCCCTATGGGGCTTACGAGCAGTACTTC; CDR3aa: CSVTPYGAYEQYF
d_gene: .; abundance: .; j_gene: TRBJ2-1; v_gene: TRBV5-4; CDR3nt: TGTGCCAGCAGCTTGCGAGGCGGAAAATCCTACAATGAGCAGTTCTTC; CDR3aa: CASSLRGGKSYNEQFF
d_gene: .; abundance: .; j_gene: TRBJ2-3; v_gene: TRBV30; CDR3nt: TGTGCCTGGAGTGTGGGGGGCGTAGATACGCAGTATTTT; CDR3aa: CAWSVGGVDTQYF
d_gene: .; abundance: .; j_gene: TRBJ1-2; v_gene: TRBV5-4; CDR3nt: TGTGCCAGCAGCTTCGCGGGACCAACCTTAATCGGCTACACCTTC; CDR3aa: CASSFAGPTLIGYTF
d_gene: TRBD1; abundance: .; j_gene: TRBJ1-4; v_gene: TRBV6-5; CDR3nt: TGTGCCAGCAGTTACTCGGGGACAGCTTTTGAAAAACTGTTTTTT; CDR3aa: CASSYSGTAFEKLFF
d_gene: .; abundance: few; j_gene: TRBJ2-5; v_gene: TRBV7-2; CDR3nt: TGTGCCAGCAGCTTAGAAGTCAGGGATGAGACCCAGTACTTC; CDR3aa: CASSLEVRDETQYF
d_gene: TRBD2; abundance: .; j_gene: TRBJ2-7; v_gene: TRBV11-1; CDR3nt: TGTGCCAGCAGCCCGGGACTAGCGGGAGTTTACTACGAGCAGTACTTC; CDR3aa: CASSPGLAGVYYEQYF
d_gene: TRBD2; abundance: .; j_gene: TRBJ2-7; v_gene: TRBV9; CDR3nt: TGTGCCAGCAGCGTAGCCGGGACTAGCGGGCTCTACGAGCAGTACTTC; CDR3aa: CASSVAGTSGLYEQYF
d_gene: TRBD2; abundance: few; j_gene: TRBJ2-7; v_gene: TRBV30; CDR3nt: TGTGCCTGGACGCTAGCGGGAGGGATCGGCGAGCAGTACTTC; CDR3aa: CAWTLAGGIGEQYF
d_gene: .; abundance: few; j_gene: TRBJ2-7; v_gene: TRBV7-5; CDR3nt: TGTGTCAGAGCCTGGGATGGGGGGCCCCCCTACGAGCAGTACTTC; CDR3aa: CVRAWDGGPPYEQYF
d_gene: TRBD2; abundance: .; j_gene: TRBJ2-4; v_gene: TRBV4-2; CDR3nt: TGTGCCAGCAGCCAAGTGGCGGGAGCGGGACAAAACATTCAGTACTTC; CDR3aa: CASSQVAGAGQNIQYF
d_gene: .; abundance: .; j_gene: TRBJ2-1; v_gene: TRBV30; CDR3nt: TGTGCCTGGAGGCGCACTGAGACAATGATGGGTTCCCGATACAATGAGCAGTTCTTC; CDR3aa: CAWRRTETMMGSRYNEQFF
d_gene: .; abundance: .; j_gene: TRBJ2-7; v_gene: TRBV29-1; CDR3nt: TGCAGCGTTGGCCTTCAGGGTTACTACGAGCAGTACTTC; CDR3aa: CSVGLQGYYEQYF
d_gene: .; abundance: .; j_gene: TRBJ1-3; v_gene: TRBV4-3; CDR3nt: TGCGCCAGCAGCCAAGATCTGGGTGTTGGAAACACCATATATTTT; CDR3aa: CASSQDLGVGNTIYF
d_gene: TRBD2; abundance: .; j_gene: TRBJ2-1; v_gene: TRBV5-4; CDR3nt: TGTGCCAGCAGCGGACTAGCGGTCCGGTACAATGAGCAGTTCTTC; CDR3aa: CASSGLAVRYNEQFF
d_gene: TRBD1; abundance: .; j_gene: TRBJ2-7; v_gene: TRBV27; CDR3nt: TGTGCCAGCAGTTTATCAAGGGGGACAGGAACGGGGCCCTACGAGCAGTACTTC; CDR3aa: CASSLSRGTGTGPYEQYF